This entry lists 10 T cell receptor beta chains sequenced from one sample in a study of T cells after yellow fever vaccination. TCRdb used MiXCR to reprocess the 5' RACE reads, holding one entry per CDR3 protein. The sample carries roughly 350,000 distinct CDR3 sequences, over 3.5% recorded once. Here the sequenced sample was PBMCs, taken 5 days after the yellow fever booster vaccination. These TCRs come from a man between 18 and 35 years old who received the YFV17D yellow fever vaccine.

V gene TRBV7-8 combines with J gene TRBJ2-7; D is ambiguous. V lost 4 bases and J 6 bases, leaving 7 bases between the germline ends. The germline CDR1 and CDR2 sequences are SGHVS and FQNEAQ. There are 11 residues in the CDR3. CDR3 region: CASSSAIEQYF. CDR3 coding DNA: TGTGCCAGCAGCTCCGCGATCGAGCAGTACTTC.

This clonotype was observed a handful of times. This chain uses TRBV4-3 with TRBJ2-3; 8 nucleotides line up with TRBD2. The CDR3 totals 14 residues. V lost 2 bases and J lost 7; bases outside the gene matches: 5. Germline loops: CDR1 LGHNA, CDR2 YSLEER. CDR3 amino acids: CASSQQRGQNTQYF. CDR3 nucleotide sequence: TGCGCCAGCAGCCAACAGCGGGGGCAGAATACGCAGTATTTT.

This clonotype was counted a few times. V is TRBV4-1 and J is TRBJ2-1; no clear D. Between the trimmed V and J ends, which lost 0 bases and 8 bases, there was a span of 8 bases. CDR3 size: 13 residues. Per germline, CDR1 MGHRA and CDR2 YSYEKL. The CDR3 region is CASSQDGFDEQFF. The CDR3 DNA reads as TGCGCCAGCAGCCAAGATGGGTTCGATGAGCAGTTCTTC.

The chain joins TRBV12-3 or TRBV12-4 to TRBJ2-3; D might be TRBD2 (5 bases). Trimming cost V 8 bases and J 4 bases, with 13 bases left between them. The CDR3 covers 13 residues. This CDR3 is CASGSLVSDTQYF. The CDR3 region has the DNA TGTGCCAGCGGATCACTAGTTTCAGATACGCAGTATTTT.

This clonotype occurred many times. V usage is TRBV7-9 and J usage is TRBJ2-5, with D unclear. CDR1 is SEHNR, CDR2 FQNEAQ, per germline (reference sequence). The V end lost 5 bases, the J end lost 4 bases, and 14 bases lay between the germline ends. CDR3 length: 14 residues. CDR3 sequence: CASSPNWRGETQYF. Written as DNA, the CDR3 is TGTGCCAGCAGCCCAAATTGGCGAGGAGAGACCCAGTACTTC.

CDR3 in amino acids: CASSFGGDSPLHF. The CDR3 DNA is TGTGCCAGCAGCTTCGGTGGCGATTCACCCCTCCACTTT. The chain uses TRBV7-9 and TRBJ1-6; D is unresolved. The ends were cut back, 3 bases at V and 8 bases at J, with 8 bases in the middle. CDR1 and CDR2 from the germline V gene are SEHNR and FQNEAQ (reference sequence). This CDR3 region has 13 residues.

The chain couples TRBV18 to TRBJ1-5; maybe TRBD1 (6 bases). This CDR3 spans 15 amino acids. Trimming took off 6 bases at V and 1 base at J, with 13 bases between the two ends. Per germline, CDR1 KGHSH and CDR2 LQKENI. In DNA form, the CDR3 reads TGTGCCAGCTCGTACAGGGAGGCGAGCAATCAGCCCCAGCATTTT. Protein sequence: CASSYREASNQPQHF.

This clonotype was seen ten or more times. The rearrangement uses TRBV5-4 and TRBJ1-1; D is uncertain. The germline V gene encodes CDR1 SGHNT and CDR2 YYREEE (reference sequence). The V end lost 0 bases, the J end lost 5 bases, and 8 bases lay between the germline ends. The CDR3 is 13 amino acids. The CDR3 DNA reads TGTGCCAGCAGCTTGGCCCGGGCGACTGAAGCTTTCTTT. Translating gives CASSLARATEAFF. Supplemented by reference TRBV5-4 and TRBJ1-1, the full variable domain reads ETGVTQSPTHLIKTRGQQVTLRCSSQSGHNTVSWYQQALGQGPQFIFQYYREEENGRGNFPPRFSGLQFPNYSSELNVNALELDDSALYLCASSLARATEAFFGQGTRLTVV.

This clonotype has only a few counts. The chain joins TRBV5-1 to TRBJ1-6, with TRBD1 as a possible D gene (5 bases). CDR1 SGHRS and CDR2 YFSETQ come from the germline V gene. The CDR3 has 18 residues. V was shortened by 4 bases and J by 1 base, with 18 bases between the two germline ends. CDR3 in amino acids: CASSPDDPRGSYNSPLHF. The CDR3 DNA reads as TGCGCCAGCAGCCCGGACGACCCGAGGGGTTCCTATAATTCACCCCTCCACTTT.

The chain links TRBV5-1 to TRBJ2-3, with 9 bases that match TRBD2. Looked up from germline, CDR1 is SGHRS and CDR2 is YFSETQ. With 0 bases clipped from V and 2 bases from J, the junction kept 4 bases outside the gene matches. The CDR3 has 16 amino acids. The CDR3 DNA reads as TGCGCCAGCAGCTTGGGGGTAGCGGGGGACACAGATACGCAGTATTTT. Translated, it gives CASSLGVAGDTDTQYF.